The clone carrying this T cell receptor beta chain was counted a single time. The antigen remains undetermined. This specimen belongs to a study of vaccination effects on CD4 cells after COVID-19. Before sequencing took place, the ViraFEST assay used viral peptide pools to expand antigen-specific CD4+ T cells. Following culture for approximately ten days, CD4+ T cells were isolated. The individual was infected with SARS-CoV-2 between March and December 2020, as confirmed by PCR. Every participant took two doses of the BNT162b2 or mRNA-1273 vaccine. Here immunoSEQ multiplex PCR was the method, and the copy in TCRdb shows in-frame clones only, minus some. The sample contains 14,000 or so clones, 60% to 85% of which appear only once. Trimming at V came to 5 bases and at J to 1 base, leaving 1 base not matched to a gene. The CDR3 spans 13 residues. Germline V gene sequence: CDR1 SNHLY, CDR2 FYNNEI.

This sequence originates from a human donor who had a prior SARS-CoV-2 infection. This rearrangement joins TRBV2 to TRBJ1-1, with 7 bases identical to TRBD1. This material consisted of CD4+ T cells from PBMCs cultured with HCoV-NL63 spike peptides, taken after COVID-19 vaccination. In DNA form, the CDR3 reads TGTGCCAGCAGTTACAGGGGGAACACTGAAGCTTTCTTT. This sequence encodes CASSYRGNTEAFF.